A single sample gave rise to the 28 T cell receptor beta chains below, sequenced in a study of CD8 T cells in ankylosing spondylitis. TCRdb reprocessed the 5' RACE reads via MiXCR and lists one record per CDR3 protein. The table has around 30,000 distinct CDR3 sequences, around 5% seen once. The sample taken for sequencing was blood, either unsorted or a sorted T cell fraction (not recorded which). The receptors shown here come from a female donor with ankylosing spondylitis or in good health (not recorded which).

At least ten counts were recorded for this clonotype. This chain connects TRBV9 to TRBJ2-3; 8 bases agree with TRBD2. The CDR3 is 15 residues long. CDR1 is SGDLS, CDR2 YYNGEE, per germline. V shed 0 bases, J shed 3 bases, and the junction held 3 bases outside the gene matches. The CDR3 DNA reads as TGTGCCAGCAGCGTAGATGGACTAGCTACAGATACGCAGTATTTT. As protein: CASSVDGLATDTQYF.

On this clonotype: This could be a read error, since a much larger clone is one nucleotide away. The CDR3 DNA sequence: TGTGCCAGCAGCGTAGAACAGGTGGCGAGAAATACGCAGTATTTT. Its protein is CASSVEQVARNTQYF. This rearrangement joins TRBV9 to TRBJ2-3; a weak D match, TRBD1 (5 bases). Trimming shortened V by 0 bases and J by 7 bases, and 15 bases separated the two germline ends. The germline CDR1 and CDR2 sequences are SGDLS and YYNGEE. The CDR3 runs to 15 residues.

Regarding this clonotype: A clone one base away is much larger, so this may be a read error. This is likely a read error, given that the CDR3 carries no conserved phenylalanine or tryptophan at its end. The chain carries TRBV9 and TRBJ2-5, with D perhaps matching TRBD1 (6 bases). Trimming left V 2 bases short and J 4 bases short, with 18 bases between. The CDR3 length is 16 residues. Germline CDR1 SGDLS, CDR2 YYNGEE. CDR3 loop: CASSVDPHREGETQYL. Written as DNA, the CDR3 is TGTGCCAGCAGCGTCGACCCACACAGGGAAGGAGAGACCCAGTACCTC.

In its sample, this clonotype ranks as medium-sized (0.01 to 0.1%). The chain is built from TRBV9 and TRBJ2-1, with TRBD2 identical over 7 bases. The germline CDR1 and CDR2 sequences are SGDLS and YYNGEE. Trimming removed 4 bases from V and 9 bases from J; junction bases left unmatched: 10. This CDR3 is built from 14 residues. The CDR3 DNA reads as TGTGCCAGCAGCCCCGGGACTATCACCGGTGAGCAGTTCTTC. Protein product: CASSPGTITGEQFF.

This clonotype was picked up many times. The rearrangement uses TRBV9 and TRBJ2-1, with 8 positions matching TRBD2. V lost 1 base and J lost 4; bases outside the gene matches: 4. Germline lookup yields CDR1 SGDLS and CDR2 YYNGEE. The CDR3 extends over 15 amino acids. The CDR3, as DNA: TGTGCCAGCAGCGTAAACGGGAGGGCTTACAATGAGCAGTTCTTC. Its protein is CASSVNGRAYNEQFF.

This clonotype was detected ten times or more. The CDR3 loop reads CASSAGTAYTDTQYF. The CDR3 DNA follows: TGTGCCAGCAGCGCCGGGACAGCCTACACAGATACGCAGTATTTT. The J gene is TRBJ2-3, the V gene TRBV9; 7 nucleotides agree with TRBD1. In germline, CDR1 is SGDLS, CDR2 YYNGEE. V was pared by 3 bases and J by 2 bases, with 6 bases of the junction left unmatched. The CDR3 is 15 residues long. Together with reference TRBV9 and TRBJ2-3, the CDR3 gives the full variable domain: DSGVTQTPKHLITATGQRVTLRCSPRSGDLSVYWYQQSLDQGLQFLIQYYNGEERAKGNILERFSAQQFPDLHSELNLSSLELGDSALYFCASSAGTAYTDTQYFGPGTRLTVL.

In its sample, this clonotype was seen many times. The V gene is TRBV9, the J gene TRBJ2-2; D is ambiguous. V dropped 4 bases and J dropped 1 base, with 8 bases sitting between them. CDR1 and CDR2 (germline): SGDLS, YYNGEE. CDR3 size: 14 residues. CDR3 in amino acids: CASSRRQNTGELFF. CDR3 bases: TGTGCCAGCAGCAGACGACAGAACACCGGGGAGCTGTTTTTT.

This clonotype was seen at least ten times. This rearrangement joins TRBV9 to TRBJ2-2, with D tentatively TRBD2 (5 bases). The CDR3 has 14 amino acids. In germline, CDR1 is SGDLS, CDR2 YYNGEE. Trimming stripped 0 bases from V and 2 bases from J, with 5 bases between. Here the CDR3 DNA reads TGTGCCAGCAGCGTAGGGACTAACACCGGGGAGCTGTTTTTT. This codes for CASSVGTNTGELFF.

This clonotype has at least ten counts. The chain joins TRBV9 to TRBJ2-2, with 7 nucleotides matching TRBD2. Germline lookup yields CDR1 SGDLS and CDR2 YYNGEE. Trimming at V came to 0 bases and at J to 3 bases, leaving 5 bases not matched to a gene. The CDR3 has 16 amino acids. CDR3: CASSVGPGGDTGELFF. CDR3 in DNA: TGTGCCAGCAGCGTAGGCCCGGGGGGAGACACCGGGGAGCTGTTTTTT. The full variable domain, completed using reference TRBV9 and TRBJ2-2, is DSGVTQTPKHLITATGQRVTLRCSPRSGDLSVYWYQQSLDQGLQFLIQYYNGEERAKGNILERFSAQQFPDLHSELNLSSLELGDSALYFCASSVGPGGDTGELFFGEGSRLTVL.

This clonotype is labeled as medium-sized. The chain joins TRBV9 to TRBJ2-5, with D perhaps TRBD2 (6 bases). Trimming took 4 bases from V and 4 from J, leaving 26 bases between them. The CDR3 extends over 18 amino acids. Germline-derived CDR1 and CDR2 are SGDLS and YYNGEE. The CDR3 DNA sequence: TGTGCCAGCAGCTTGGAAGGGACTCCGATATGGGGACGAGAGACCCAGTACTTC. This sequence encodes CASSLEGTPIWGRETQYF.

This clonotype has just a few counts. The chain has TRBV9 and TRBJ2-1; no reliable D call. The CDR3 runs 16 residues. Per germline, CDR1 SGDLS and CDR2 YYNGEE. Trimming cost V 4 bases and J 5 bases, with 19 bases left between them. The CDR3 DNA follows: TGTGCCAGCAGCCCGAGAAGGCTAGTCGTGGACAATGAGCAGTTCTTC. It translates to CASSPRRLVVDNEQFF.

This clonotype was recorded many times. The chain has TRBV9 and TRBJ2-7, with TRBD2 matching over 12 bases. The CDR3 contains 15 residues. Germline lookup yields CDR1 SGDLS and CDR2 YYNGEE. V was pared by 4 bases and J by 4 bases, with 6 bases of the junction left unmatched. The CDR3 DNA follows: TGTGCCAGCAGCCGACTAGCGGGAGTAGGGTACGAGCAGTACTTC. Its protein product is CASSRLAGVGYEQYF.

This rearrangement joins TRBV9 to TRBJ1-1; possibly TRBD1 for D (5 bases). This CDR3 region has 16 residues. With 0 bases removed from V and 4 bases from J, the gap between germline ends came to 16 bases. Germline assignment: CDR1 SGDLS and CDR2 YYNGEE. The CDR3 nucleotides are TGTGCCAGCAGCGTAGGGGGGGGTAGTCTTGTCACTGAAGCTTTCTTT. It yields the protein CASSVGGGSLVTEAFF.

This clonotype was seen repeatedly, ten times or more. CDR3: CASSVTGGRGYTF. CDR3 in DNA: TGTGCCAGCAGCGTAACAGGGGGCCGTGGCTACACCTTC. V usage is TRBV9 and J usage is TRBJ1-2, with 9 bases that match TRBD1. V lost 1 base, J lost 7 bases, and 2 bases stayed unmatched. CDR1 and CDR2 (germline): SGDLS, YYNGEE. This CDR3 has 13 amino acids. The whole variable domain, remainder taken from reference TRBV9 and TRBJ1-2, is DSGVTQTPKHLITATGQRVTLRCSPRSGDLSVYWYQQSLDQGLQFLIQYYNGEERAKGNILERFSAQQFPDLHSELNLSSLELGDSALYFCASSVTGGRGYTFGSGTRLTVV.

Relative to its sample, this clonotype is medium-sized. This rearrangement joins TRBV9 to TRBJ2-3; TRBD2 aligns across 10 bases. The ends lost 0 bases at V and 5 bases at J; junction bases unmatched: 6. The CDR3 extends over 16 amino acids. Germline V gives CDR1 SGDLS, CDR2 YYNGEE. In nucleotides, the CDR3 is TGTGCCAGCAGCGTAGAAAGCGGGGGGGGTCTAGATACGCAGTATTTT. Protein sequence: CASSVESGGGLDTQYF.

This clonotype was recorded many times. The V call is TRBV9, the J call TRBJ1-1; D remains ambiguous. The CDR3 spans 13 residues. CDR1 and CDR2 from the germline V gene are SGDLS and YYNGEE. Trimming pared 2 bases from V and 4 bases from J, leaving 9 bases between. The DNA for the CDR3 is TGTGCCAGCAGCGTCCCTGGGAGCACTGAAGCTTTCTTT. This translates into CASSVPGSTEAFF.

This clonotype was counted many times. CDR3 loop: CASSVGQGANTQYF. The CDR3 bases are TGTGCCAGCAGCGTGGGACAGGGGGCTAATACGCAGTATTTT. The gene calls are TRBV9 and TRBJ2-3, with TRBD1 identical over 12 bases. The junction had 2 bases not matched to a gene; V was cut back by 2 bases and J by 7 bases. The CDR3 consists of 14 residues. Germline lookup yields CDR1 SGDLS and CDR2 YYNGEE.

This clonotype was seen many times. The chain couples TRBV9 to TRBJ2-6; weak D call: TRBD2 (6 bases). Germline CDR1 SGDLS, CDR2 YYNGEE. The CDR3 extends over 15 amino acids. Trimming stripped 3 bases from V and 5 bases from J, with 12 bases between. The CDR3 region is CASSGRVARANVLTF. For the CDR3, the DNA is TGTGCCAGCAGCGGGAGGGTTGCTCGGGCCAACGTCCTGACTTTC.

This clonotype counts as medium-sized. The rearrangement joins TRBV9 to TRBJ1-6; maybe TRBD1 (5 bases). Trimming stripped 4 bases from V and 3 bases from J, with 8 bases between. Germline V gives CDR1 SGDLS, CDR2 YYNGEE. This CDR3 is 14 amino acids long. CDR3 amino acids: CASSQGDYNSPLHF. DNA of the CDR3: TGTGCCAGCAGCCAAGGGGACTATAATTCACCCCTCCACTTT.

This clonotype was picked up many times. The rearrangement uses TRBV9 and TRBJ1-3; D not certain. V lost 4 bases, J lost 5 bases, and 22 bases lay in between. This CDR3 is 17 amino acids long. Germline assignment: CDR1 SGDLS and CDR2 YYNGEE. In DNA, the CDR3 is TGTGCCAGCAGCCCCCCCTCGGCCACTTACGGAAGAAACACCATATATTTT. This codes for CASSPPSATYGRNTIYF.

This clonotype showed up just a few times. The chain combines TRBV9 with TRBJ2-2; 16 bases line up with TRBD2. CDR3 length equals 16 residues. Trimming removed 3 bases from V and 5 bases from J; junction bases left unmatched: 1. Per germline, CDR1 SGDLS and CDR2 YYNGEE. The CDR3 here is CASSGGLAGGTGELFF. In DNA, the CDR3 is TGTGCCAGCAGCGGGGGACTAGCGGGAGGGACCGGGGAGCTGTTTTTT.

This clonotype was seen at least ten times. As DNA, the CDR3 is TGTGCCAGCAGCCCCTCAGCGGGGACATACGGGGAGACCCAGTACTTC. Amino acids: CASSPSAGTYGETQYF. The chain combines TRBV9 with TRBJ2-5, with a weak D call TRBD2 (7 bases). V was trimmed by 4 bases and J by 5 bases, leaving 21 bases between them. Germline V CDR1 and CDR2: SGDLS, YYNGEE. CDR3 length: 16 residues.

By proportion, this clonotype is medium-sized. The chain carries TRBV9 and TRBJ2-2; D remains ambiguous. The CDR3 contains 13 residues. Trimming shortened V by 4 bases and J by 4 bases, and 8 bases separated the two germline ends. Per the germline V gene, CDR1 is SGDLS and CDR2 is YYNGEE. CDR3: CASSLTSTGELFF. CDR3 DNA sequence: TGTGCCAGCAGCCTCACCAGCACCGGGGAGCTGTTTTTT. Together with reference TRBV9 and TRBJ2-2, the CDR3 gives the full variable domain: DSGVTQTPKHLITATGQRVTLRCSPRSGDLSVYWYQQSLDQGLQFLIQYYNGEERAKGNILERFSAQQFPDLHSELNLSSLELGDSALYFCASSLTSTGELFFGEGSRLTVL.

This clonotype was detected many times. The gene calls are TRBV9 and TRBJ2-1; no clear D. The germline gives CDR1 SGDLS, CDR2 YYNGEE. The ends were cut back, 0 bases at V and 9 bases at J, with 13 bases in the middle. The CDR3 extends over 14 amino acids. CDR3 region: CASSVGNMKTEQFF. CDR3 coding DNA: TGTGCCAGCAGCGTAGGGAACATGAAGACTGAGCAGTTCTTC.

This clonotype was recorded many times. The CDR3: CATSRLPSSYNEQFF. The CDR3, as DNA: TGTGCCACCTCTCGACTCCCGAGCTCCTACAATGAGCAGTTCTTC. J is TRBJ2-1 and V is TRBV9; D ambiguous. There are 15 residues in the CDR3. Between the trimmed V and J ends, which lost 9 bases and 0 bases, there was a span of 16 bases. Germline assignment: CDR1 SGDLS and CDR2 YYNGEE.

V gene TRBV9 combines with J gene TRBJ2-7; D is unclear. The CDR3 contains 15 residues. The V end was cut by 0 bases, the J end by 1 base, with 11 bases between. Germline CDR1 is SGDLS and CDR2 is YYNGEE. CDR3 loop: CASSVDGGMSYEQYF. CDR3 DNA sequence: TGTGCCAGCAGCGTAGACGGCGGAATGTCCTACGAGCAGTACTTC.

This clonotype showed up many times. The CDR3 does not close with the conserved phenylalanine or tryptophan, likely indicating a read error. The rearrangement joins TRBV9 to TRBJ2-3; 12 bases map to TRBD2. Trimming at V came to 4 bases and at J to 4 bases, leaving 4 bases not matched to a gene. The CDR3 is 15 amino acids. Germline V gene lookup returns CDR1 SGDLS and CDR2 YYNGEE. The CDR3: CASSLAGGPSDTQYL. The CDR3 bases are TGTGCCAGCAGCCTAGCGGGAGGGCCCTCAGATACGCAGTATCTT.

This clonotype was picked up many times. CDR3 sequence reads: CASSVKLGPSETQYF. The CDR3 DNA reads TGTGCCAGCAGCGTTAAGCTAGGACCATCAGAGACCCAGTACTTC. The chain joins TRBV9 to TRBJ2-5; D is uncertain. Germline lookup yields CDR1 SGDLS and CDR2 YYNGEE. The CDR3 length is 15 residues. V lost 2 bases and J 4 bases, leaving 15 bases between the germline ends.